These T cell receptor beta chains were read from a single sample in a study of OX40 agonist ivuxolimab in advanced cancers. The method was immunoSEQ multiplex PCR; TCRdb's version includes in-frame clones alone and lacks a portion of them. In the table there are tens of thousands of clones, about 81% of which are singletons. Sequenced here: CD4+ or CD8+ T cells sorted from blood, sampled in a trial of the OX40 agonist ivuxolimab. Receptors originate from an adult with an advanced solid tumor such as melanoma, head and neck, liver or kidney cancer. CDR3s include the opening cysteine and the closing phenylalanine or tryptophan. The D gene is left open where the match is weak. Only some rows state a clone size, as once, few, many or a class for expanded clones.

d_call,j_call,clone_size,v_call,cdr3_aa,cdr3_nt
TRBD1,TRBJ2-6,NA,TRBV27,CASSTRQGPSGANVLTF,TGTGCCAGCAGTACCCGACAGGGCCCCTCTGGGGCCAACGTCCTGACTTTC
NA,TRBJ2-5,NA,TRBV9,CASSVGGVVGETQYF,TGTGCCAGCAGCGTAGGTGGGGTAGTCGGGGAGACCCAGTACTTC
NA,TRBJ1-2,NA,TRBV5-4,CASSLQGTNYGYTF,TGTGCCAGCAGCTTGCAGGGAACCAACTATGGCTACACCTTC
TRBD1,TRBJ1-2,NA,TRBV7-2,CASRAGGTYGYTF,TGTGCCAGCAGGGCAGGGGGCACCTATGGCTACACCTTC
TRBD1,TRBJ2-3,NA,TRBV7-9,CASSLARQGRTDTQYF,TGTGCCAGCAGCTTAGCCAGACAGGGACGCACAGATACGCAGTATTTT
NA,TRBJ2-7,NA,TRBV5-1,CASSWRDRSYEQYF,TGCGCCAGCAGCTGGAGGGACCGCTCCTACGAGCAGTACTTC
NA,TRBJ1-2,NA,TRBV28,CASSPGTYGYTF,TGTGCCAGCAGTCCGGGTACCTATGGCTACACCTTC
NA,TRBJ1-3,NA,TRBV4-2,CASSADQYSGNTIYF,TGTGCCAGCAGCGCGGACCAGTACTCTGGAAACACCATATATTTT
NA,TRBJ1-1,NA,TRBV10-3,CAISVGQNTEAFF,TGTGCCATCAGTGTGGGACAGAACACTGAAGCTTTCTTT
NA,TRBJ2-7,NA,TRBV5-5,CASSLGAGVDEQYF,TGTGCCAGCAGCTTGGGAGCAGGGGTTGACGAGCAGTACTTC
NA,TRBJ1-2,NA,TRBV6-1,CASSEAWAGYTF,TGTGCCAGCAGTGAAGCCTGGGCTGGCTACACCTTC
NA,TRBJ1-1,NA,TRBV9,CASSPFRRQGNTEAFF,TGTGCCAGCAGCCCCTTCAGGCGGCAGGGAAACACTGAAGCTTTCTTT
TRBD2,TRBJ2-3,NA,TRBV5-6,CASSTSGGATDTQYF,TGTGCCAGCAGCACTAGCGGGGGGGCCACAGATACGCAGTATTTT
TRBD1,TRBJ1-6,NA,TRBV5-1,CASSPRQGRDSPLHF,TGCGCCAGCAGCCCCAGACAGGGGCGTGATTCACCCCTCCACTTT
NA,TRBJ1-5,NA,TRBV6-1,CASSASGNQPQHF,TGTGCCAGCAGTGCCTCAGGGAATCAGCCCCAGCATTTT
NA,TRBJ1-5,NA,TRBV6-1,CASRGPRDGNQPQHF,TGTGCCAGCAGGGGGCCCCGGGACGGCAATCAGCCCCAGCATTTT
TRBD1,TRBJ1-1,NA,TRBV7-9,CASSPRTGDSYVPEAFF,TGTGCCAGCAGCCCCCGGACAGGGGATAGCTACGTTCCTGAAGCTTTCTTT
NA,TRBJ1-4,NA,TRBV6-6,CASSYFTGRDEKLFF,TGTGCCAGCAGTTACTTTACAGGGAGGGATGAAAAACTGTTTTTT
NA,TRBJ2-1,NA,TRBV7-9,CASSQGYGYNEQFF,TGTGCCAGCAGCCAGGGGTATGGCTACAATGAGCAGTTCTTC
NA,TRBJ1-1,once,TRBV10-3,CAISEKWGNTEAFF,TGTGCCATCAGTGAGAAATGGGGTAACACTGAAGCTTTCTTT
NA,TRBJ2-1,NA,TRBV7-9,CASRGLSEGLGEQFF,TGTGCCAGCAGAGGGCTGTCGGAGGGACTGGGTGAGCAGTTCTTC
TRBD1,TRBJ2-3,NA,TRBV19,CASKRQGSYTQYF,TGTGCCAGTAAGAGACAGGGGTCCTATACGCAGTATTTT
NA,TRBJ2-1,NA,TRBV19,CASRAWGVYNEQFF,TGTGCCAGTAGGGCTTGGGGAGTTTACAATGAGCAGTTCTTC
NA,TRBJ1-1,NA,TRBV12-2,CASRWGRAMNTEAFF,TGTGCAAGTCGCTGGGGGAGAGCCATGAACACTGAAGCTTTCTTT
NA,TRBJ1-4,NA,TRBV6-5,CASSYSPAPTNEKLFF,TGTGCCAGCAGTTACTCCCCCGCCCCAACTAATGAAAAACTGTTTTTT
TRBD2,TRBJ2-3,NA,TRBV7-3,CASSLSGGDTQYF,TGTGCCAGCAGTCTCTCGGGGGGAGATACGCAGTATTTT
TRBD1,TRBJ1-3,NA,TRBV7-2,CASSLGQNSGNTIYF,TGTGCCAGCAGCTTGGGACAGAACTCTGGAAACACCATATATTTT
NA,TRBJ1-1,NA,TRBV27,CASRTGRTNTEAFF,TGTGCCAGCAGGACGGGACGGACGAACACTGAAGCTTTCTTT
NA,TRBJ1-4,few,TRBV28,CASSPTATNEKLFF,TGTGCCAGCAGCCCCACTGCAACTAATGAAAAACTGTTTTTT
NA,TRBJ2-7,NA,TRBV11-2,CASSLDVGSTYEQYF,TGTGCCAGCAGCTTAGATGTCGGCAGCACCTACGAGCAGTACTTC
TRBD1,TRBJ2-7,NA,TRBV13,CASSLIGTGPQEQYF,TGTGCCAGCAGCTTAATAGGGACAGGGCCCCAAGAGCAGTACTTC
TRBD1,TRBJ2-3,NA,TRBV7-3,CASSSLDRGRGDTQYF,TGTGCCAGCAGCTCCCTTGACAGGGGGCGTGGAGATACGCAGTATTTT
NA,TRBJ2-5,NA,TRBV7-9,CASSLSGGRETQYF,TGTGCCAGCAGCTTAAGTGGGGGGAGAGAGACCCAGTACTTC
TRBD1,TRBJ2-7,NA,TRBV7-2,CASSSDRGGYEQYF,TGTGCCAGCAGCTCAGACAGGGGGGGGTACGAGCAGTACTTC
TRBD1,TRBJ1-5,NA,TRBV19,CASKGTGYSNQPQHF,TGTGCCAGTAAAGGGACAGGCTATAGCAATCAGCCCCAGCATTTT
TRBD1,TRBJ2-7,NA,TRBV30,CAWSVGAGGTF,TGTGCCTGGAGCGTAGGGGCAGGGGGAACCTTC
NA,TRBJ1-5,few,TRBV19,CASSIDRGLGKKNSNQPQHF,TGTGCCAGTAGTATAGATAGGGGTTTAGGGAAGAAAAATAGCAATCAGCCCCAGCATTTT
NA,TRBJ1-1,NA,TRBV9,CASSVAGLSDTEAFF,TGTGCCAGCAGCGTAGCTGGTCTGTCGGACACTGAAGCTTTCTTT
NA,TRBJ1-4,NA,TRBV2,CASRRLITNEKLFF,TGTGCCAGCAGGAGACTGATAACTAATGAAAAACTGTTTTTT
NA,TRBJ1-1,NA,TRBV18,CASSPNQRGAITNEAFF,TGTGCCAGCTCACCCAATCAACGGGGGGCGATTACCAATGAAGCTTTCTTT
TRBD1,TRBJ1-5,once,TRBV10-3,CAISNRGSNQPQHF,TGTGCCATCAGCAACAGGGGGAGCAATCAGCCCCAGCATTTT
NA,TRBJ2-7,NA,TRBV29-1,CSVRDPGSSYEQYF,TGCAGCGTGCGAGACCCAGGGAGCTCCTACGAGCAGTACTTC